The 28 T cell receptor beta chains listed next were all sequenced from one sample in a study of CD8+CD57+ T cells in acquired aplastic anemia. The study profiled TCR beta VDJ and CDR3 using genomic DNA as template. TCRdb analysed the reads with MiXCR anew, one entry per CDR3 protein. The sample yields over 100,000 distinct CDR3 sequences, around two fifths seen once. Sequencing was carried out using sorted CD4+, CD8+, or CD8+CD57+ T cells (not recorded which) from PBMCs. These receptor sequences come from a human donor in good health, serving as a control.

This clonotype was seen many times. This chain uses TRBV6-5 with TRBJ1-2; 10 bases fit TRBD1. The V gene end was trimmed by 2 bases and the J gene end by 8 bases; junction bases not matched to a gene: 8. The CDR3 has 15 residues. Germline-derived CDR1 and CDR2 are MNHEY and SVGAGI. CDR3 DNA sequence: TGTGCCAGCAGTTACCAGTTGGGGACAGGGGAGGGCTACACCTTC. It encodes CASSYQLGTGEGYTF.

This clonotype was observed many times. The chain carries TRBV5-6 and TRBJ1-2; D ambiguous. The CDR3 runs to 13 residues. The V and J ends lost 2 bases and 4 bases respectively, with 9 bases between them. Per the germline V gene, CDR1 is SGHDT and CDR2 is YYEEEE. The CDR3 coding sequence is TGTGCCAGCAGCTTCCTCGACTCCTATGGCTACACCTTC. This encodes CASSFLDSYGYTF.

For this clonotype: This may come from a read error, since a much larger clone is one base off. V is TRBV20-1 and J is TRBJ2-1, with D perhaps assigned TRBD1 or TRBD2 (5 bases each). Germline values: CDR1 DFQATT, CDR2 SNEGSKA (reference sequence). The CDR3 covers 14 residues. This CDR3 reads CSASGRGPYNERFF. In nucleotides, the CDR3 is TGCAGTGCTTCAGGTAGGGGACCCTACAATGAGCGGTTCTTC.

This clonotype has a count of ten or more. This sequence joins TRBV12-3 or TRBV12-4 and TRBJ1-5; D not resolved. The CDR3 has 13 residues. V dropped 5 bases and J dropped 9 bases, with 14 bases sitting between them. CDR3 DNA: TGTGCCAGCAGTCCGACCCCCGTTCGGCCCCAGCATTTT. It encodes CASSPTPVRPQHF.

Comment on this clonotype: This could be a read error, since a much larger clone is one nucleotide away. J is TRBJ1-1 and V is TRBV10-3; the D is unclear. Germline CDR1 ENHRY, CDR2 SYGVKD. This CDR3 is built from 14 residues. CDR3: CATSRTFMNTGAFF. CDR3 DNA sequence: TGTGCCACGTCGAGGACGTTCATGAACACTGGAGCTTTCTTT.

In its sample, this clonotype was seen many times. The chain joins TRBV30 to TRBJ1-5; D is unclear. In germline, CDR1 is GTSNPN, CDR2 SVGIG (reference sequence). The CDR3 sequence is 12 residues long. With 2 bases removed from V and 0 bases from J, the gap between germline ends came to 2 bases. CDR3 coding DNA: TGTGCCTGGAGTTATAGCAATCAGCCCCAGCATTTT. It codes for CAWSYSNQPQHF.

In this sample, this clonotype turned up many times. The V gene is TRBV24-1, the J gene TRBJ2-2; TRBD2 agrees at 9 bases. CDR3 length equals 16 residues. Trimming cost V 3 bases and J 7 bases; bases outside gene matches: 8. Germline CDR1 and CDR2: KGHDR and SFDVKD. The CDR3, as DNA: TGTGCCACCAGTGATACCGGGACTAGCTTCCTCGGGGAGCTGTTTTTT. The encoded protein is CATSDTGTSFLGELFF.

This clonotype was seen ten or more times. The chain recombines TRBV30 with TRBJ1-2; no reliable D call. This CDR3 is built from 13 residues. Trimming pared 3 bases from V and 0 bases from J, leaving 8 bases between. CDR1 is GTSNPN, CDR2 SVGIG, per germline (reference sequence). CDR3 region: CAWSRGPNYGYTF. CDR3 coding DNA: TGTGCCTGGAGCAGAGGACCTAACTATGGCTACACCTTC. Full variable domain (remainder filled in from reference TRBV30 and TRBJ1-2): SQTIHQWPATLVQPVGSPLSLECTVEGTSNPNLYWYRQAAGRGLQLLFYSVGIGQISSEVPQNLSASRPQDRQFILSSKKLLLSDSGFYLCAWSRGPNYGYTFGSGTRLTVV.

With respect to this clonotype: The missing conserved phenylalanine or tryptophan at the end of this CDR3 makes a read error likely. The gene calls are TRBV9 and TRBJ1-2; 8 positions match TRBD1. V trimming: 4 bases; J trimming: 8 bases; junction bases outside the gene matches: 13. Germline values: CDR1 SGDLS, CDR2 YYNGEE. The CDR3 covers 15 residues. The CDR3 nucleotides are TGTGCCAGCAGCCAAGTTCCCGGGACAGGCTACGGCTACACCCTC. It codes for CASSQVPGTGYGYTL.

This clonotype was recorded at least ten times. The chain couples TRBV4-2 to TRBJ1-1; a weak D match, TRBD1 (5 bases). In germline, CDR1 is LGHNA, CDR2 YNFKEQ. V was shortened by 0 bases and J by 7 bases, with 12 bases between the two germline ends. The CDR3 spans 14 residues. The CDR3 DNA sequence: TGTGCCAGCAGCCAAGAATTAGGGGCCAGTGAAGCTTTCTTT. Translating gives CASSQELGASEAFF.

This clonotype came up many times. CDR3 loop: CASSFDAAINEKLFF. The CDR3 DNA follows: TGTGCCAGCAGCTTTGACGCAGCCATTAATGAAAAACTGTTTTTT. The chain uses TRBV7-9 and TRBJ1-4, with D uncertain. Trimming removed 3 bases from V and 4 bases from J, with 12 bases in between. Per germline, CDR1 SEHNR and CDR2 FQNEAQ (reference sequence). The CDR3 sequence is 15 residues long.

This clonotype was seen a few times. This rearrangement joins TRBV5-6 to TRBJ1-4; D is perhaps TRBD1 (6 bases). CDR1 and CDR2 (germline): SGHDT, YYEEEE. This CDR3 spans 17 amino acids. Trimming took 4 bases from V and 3 from J, leaving 19 bases between them. The DNA for the CDR3 is TGTGCCAGCAGCCCATTGGGGGGCGGAGGGTCTAATGAAAAACTGTTTTTT. Protein: CASSPLGGGGSNEKLFF.

This clonotype was recorded many times. The V gene is TRBV12-3 or TRBV12-4, the J gene TRBJ1-5; possibly TRBD1 for D (6 bases). Between the trimmed V and J ends, which lost 6 bases and 7 bases, there was a span of 13 bases. The CDR3 has 13 amino acids. CDR3 bases: TGTGCCAGCAGCAACAGGGTCGGGCAGCCCCAGCATTTT. Encoded protein: CASSNRVGQPQHF.

This clonotype was seen many times. The chain combines TRBV24-1 with TRBJ1-2; weak D call: TRBD1 (5 bases). This CDR3 has 13 amino acids. Germline V gene sequence: CDR1 KGHDR, CDR2 SFDVKD. V dropped 3 bases and J dropped 5 bases, with 9 bases sitting between them. This CDR3 is CATSDGAGYGYTF. The CDR3 bases are TGTGCCACCAGTGATGGGGCAGGGTATGGCTACACCTTC.

The chain combines TRBV2 with TRBJ2-7, with a weak D call TRBD1 (7 bases). V was pared by 6 bases and J by 8 bases, with 11 bases between. In germline, CDR1 is SNHLY, CDR2 FYNNEI. CDR3 length equals 11 residues. This chain's CDR3 is CASRRDSQQYV. In nucleotides, the CDR3 is TGTGCCAGCAGGCGGGACAGTCAGCAGTACGTC.

This chain joins TRBV20-1 and TRBJ2-1; D not certain. This CDR3 is built from 13 residues. V lost 2 bases and J lost 4, with 9 bases in between. The germline gives CDR1 DFQATT, CDR2 SNEGSKA (reference sequence). The CDR3 region has the DNA TGCAGTGCTAGACGAGTACTTTACAATGAGCAGTTCTTC. It encodes CSARRVLYNEQFF.

This chain joins TRBV24-1 and TRBJ2-3; weak D call: TRBD2 (6 bases). Trimming took 3 bases from V and 5 from J, leaving 11 bases between them. Germline assignment: CDR1 KGHDR and CDR2 SFDVKD. This CDR3 is 14 amino acids long. CDR3 in DNA: TGTGCCACCAGTGATAAAGGGAGGTTAGATACGCAGTATTTT. Translating it yields CATSDKGRLDTQYF.

Note on this clonotype: A read error may be the cause here, since a much bigger clone is one base away. As the CDR3 is not closed by the conserved phenylalanine or tryptophan, this likely results from a read error. The J gene is TRBJ1-3, the V gene TRBV6-5; D remains unclear. The CDR3 has 14 residues. In germline, CDR1 is MNHEY, CDR2 SVGAGI. V was shortened by 3 bases and J by 8 bases, with 14 bases between the two germline ends. CDR3 DNA: TGTGCCAGCAGTTATCGAGGCGATGGGGACACCATATATCTT. Protein product: CASSYRGDGDTIYL.

The rearrangement links TRBV5-6 to TRBJ1-2; D ambiguous. CDR3 length: 15 amino acids. V was shortened by 2 bases and J by 3 bases, with 14 bases between the two germline ends. Germline assignment: CDR1 SGHDT and CDR2 YYEEEE. The CDR3 nucleotides read TGTGCCAGCAGCTTAGCACTATCGAGGGACTATGGCTACACCTTC. It specifies CASSLALSRDYGYTF.

This clonotype was counted many times. V gene TRBV6-5 combines with J gene TRBJ1-5, with D possibly matching TRBD1 (5 bases). Deletions cut 2 bases from V and 5 bases from J, with 10 bases between. Germline CDR1 MNHEY, CDR2 SVGAGI. This CDR3 comprises 14 residues. The CDR3 loop is CASSYAGFDQPQHF. The DNA of the CDR3 is TGTGCCAGCAGTTACGCAGGGTTCGATCAGCCCCAGCATTTT.

In this sample, this clonotype turned up many times. The chain combines TRBV5-1 with TRBJ2-1, with TRBD2 matching 8 bases. The CDR3 covers 15 residues. CDR1 and CDR2 from the germline V gene are SGHRS and YFSETQ. The junction had 19 bases not matched to a gene; V was cut back by 5 bases and J by 15 bases. The CDR3 sequence is CASRSTGSSAGVPFF. CDR3 DNA: TGCGCCAGCAGATCTACCGGGTCCTCAGCGGGAGTACCGTTCTTC.

This clonotype showed up many times. The chain uses TRBV10-3 and TRBJ2-1; 9 bases are shared with TRBD2. Trimming cost V 7 bases and J 5 bases; bases outside gene matches: 15. CDR3 length: 17 amino acids. Germline V gene data show CDR1 as ENHRY and CDR2 as SYGVKD. The CDR3 DNA reads TGTGCCATCACCCGAGGCCCAACTAGCGGGCTACACAATGAGCAGTTCTTC. Translating gives CAITRGPTSGLHNEQFF.

The V call is TRBV29-1, the J call TRBJ1-1; D unresolved. Trimming took off 6 bases at V and 8 bases at J, with 19 bases between the two ends. Germline V gives CDR1 SQVTM, CDR2 ANQGSEA. The CDR3 is made up of 13 amino acids. Here the CDR3 reads CSVEPQLSTEAFF. The CDR3, as DNA: TGCAGCGTCGAACCCCAATTGAGCACCGAAGCTTTCTTT.

V and J are TRBV11-2 and TRBJ2-7, with 7 bases aligning to TRBD2. Germline V gene lookup returns CDR1 SGHAT and CDR2 FQNNGV. The CDR3 loop spans 17 amino acids. Germline trimming cut 4 bases from V and 6 bases from J; bases unmatched to any gene: 18. CDR3 bases: TGTGCCAGCAGCTATCGTCGGGACTACAACCCACCCTCCGAGCAGTACTTC. This codes for CASSYRRDYNPPSEQYF.

The chain joins TRBV10-3 to TRBJ1-1; 9 bases fit TRBD1. Unmatched junction bases numbered 12, after V lost 10 bases and J lost 6 bases. The CDR3 totals 14 residues. Germline CDR1 reads ENHRY; CDR2 reads SYGVKD. CDR3 loop: CASRGGQGYAEAFF. CDR3 DNA: TGTGCCAGCAGGGGGGGACAGGGCTACGCTGAAGCTTTCTTT.

The gene calls are TRBV5-6 and TRBJ1-1; 9 positions match TRBD1. CDR1 and CDR2 from the germline V gene are SGHDT and YYEEEE. J lost 2 bases, V lost 4 bases, and 12 bases had no gene match. This CDR3 spans 17 amino acids. The DNA of the CDR3 is TGTGCCAGCAGCCATGGGACAGGGAGATTAGGAAACACTGAAGCTTTCTTT. This codes for CASSHGTGRLGNTEAFF. The variable domain in full, with the rest retrieved from reference TRBV5-6 and TRBJ1-1, is DAGVTQSPTHLIKTRGQQVTLRCSPKSGHDTVSWYQQALGQGPQFIFQYYEEEERQRGNFPDRFSGHQFPNYSSELNVNALLLGDSALYLCASSHGTGRLGNTEAFFGQGTRLTVV.

This clonotype was detected once. The chain has TRBV7-9 and TRBJ2-1; TRBD2 is a possible D gene (5 bases). The CDR3 covers 13 residues. V gave up 1 base and J gave up 5 bases, with 6 bases separating them. Germline V gives CDR1 SEHNR, CDR2 FQNEAQ (reference sequence). This CDR3 is CASSLDGNNEQFF. CDR3 bases: TGTGCCAGCAGCTTAGACGGGAACAATGAGCAGTTCTTC. Filled out from reference TRBV7-9 and TRBJ2-1, the complete variable domain reads DTGVSQNPRHKITKRGQNVTFRCDPISEHNRLYWYRQTLGQGPEFLTYFQNEAQLEKSRLLSDRFSAERPKGSFSTLEIQRTEQGDSAMYLCASSLDGNNEQFFGPGTRLTVL.

This clonotype appeared many times. The chain carries TRBV6-1 and TRBJ1-1; weak D call: TRBD1 (5 bases). In germline, CDR1 is MNHNS, CDR2 SASEGT. The V end lost 6 bases, the J end lost 3 bases, and 11 bases lay between the germline ends. The CDR3 runs 13 residues. The CDR3 here is CASRIRDDTEAFF. The CDR3 DNA follows: TGTGCCAGCAGGATCCGGGACGACACTGAAGCTTTCTTT.